Sequencing of this TCR beta chain was carried out in a study of cytomegalovirus exposure and HLA in healthy donors. Worth noting for this clone: The antigen is unknown.

Germline loops: CDR1 MDHEN, CDR2 SYDVKM. The CDR3 length is 14 residues. V gave up 4 bases and J gave up 5 bases, with 14 bases separating them. Broader study findings: A missense variant in DCLRE1C was later tied to TCR beta V- and J-gene trimming.

In the PCR, 60 Vbeta and 13 Jbeta primers were used. Authors' analysis steps: About 9.9 million shared chains were among around 78 million unique TCR beta chains counted in a later analysis. TCRdb's table, derived via immunoSEQ multiplex PCR, lists solely in-frame clones and lacks some. V and J calls and clone size are as listed in that table; D and trimming were resolved from the DNA. The sample lists about 190,000 clones; 74% were seen once. The sequence came from a woman in her twenties or thirties in good health and CMV-seropositive. The specimen was PBMCs. The rearrangement joins TRBV28 to TRBJ1-1; the D is unclear. CDR3 bases: TGTGCCAGCAGTTCTCGACATCTAAGGACTGAAGCTTTCTTT. As protein: CASSSRHLRTEAFF.